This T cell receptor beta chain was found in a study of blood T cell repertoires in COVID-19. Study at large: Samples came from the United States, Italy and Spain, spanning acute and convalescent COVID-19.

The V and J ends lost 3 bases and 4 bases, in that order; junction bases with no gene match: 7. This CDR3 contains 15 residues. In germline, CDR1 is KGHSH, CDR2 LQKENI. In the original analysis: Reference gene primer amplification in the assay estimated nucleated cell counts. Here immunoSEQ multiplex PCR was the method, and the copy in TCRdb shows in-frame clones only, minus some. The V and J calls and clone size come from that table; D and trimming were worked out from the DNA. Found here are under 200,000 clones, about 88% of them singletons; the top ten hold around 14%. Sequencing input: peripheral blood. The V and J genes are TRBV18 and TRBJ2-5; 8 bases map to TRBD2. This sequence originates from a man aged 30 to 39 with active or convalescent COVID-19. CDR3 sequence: CASSPQRTSIETQYF. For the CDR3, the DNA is TGTGCCAGCTCACCTCAGCGGACTAGCATAGAGACCCAGTACTTC.